This T cell receptor beta chain was recorded in a study of a mutant IDH1 vaccine in newly diagnosed glioma. This CDR3 is 13 amino acids long. Looked up from germline, CDR1 is MNHNS and CDR2 is SASEGT. Unmatched junction bases numbered 1, after V lost 5 bases and J lost 2 bases. TCRdb keeps only in-frame clones here, not all; method: immunoSEQ multiplex PCR. The sample consists of under 30,000 clones, 84% of them appearing once. With respect to this clone: Its antigen is as yet unknown.

Time point meaning: week 47, end of study. A single vaccine dose contained 300 ug of mutant IDH1 20-mer peptide, and topical imiquimod was used with it. This TCR was sampled from a man aged 40-49 years with glioma. The sequencing used PBMCs, collected from a glioma patient whose treatment included an IDH1 peptide vaccine. The gene calls are TRBV6-1 and TRBJ2-5; TRBD1 matches at 8 bases. CDR3 sequence reads: CASSTGGQETQYF. The CDR3 DNA is TGTGCCAGCAGTACAGGGGGGCAAGAGACCCAGTACTTC.